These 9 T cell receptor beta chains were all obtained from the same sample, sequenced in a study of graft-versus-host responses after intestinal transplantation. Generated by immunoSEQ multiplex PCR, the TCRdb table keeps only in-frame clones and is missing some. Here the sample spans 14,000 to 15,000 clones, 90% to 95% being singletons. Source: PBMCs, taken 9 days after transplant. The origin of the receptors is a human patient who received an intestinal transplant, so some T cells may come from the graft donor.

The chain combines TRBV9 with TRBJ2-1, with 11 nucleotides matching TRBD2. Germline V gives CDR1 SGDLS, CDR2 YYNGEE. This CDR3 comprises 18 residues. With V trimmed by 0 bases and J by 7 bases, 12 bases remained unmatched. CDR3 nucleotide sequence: TGTGCCAGCAGCGTAGCTAGGGGTAGCGGGAGGGCCTGGAATGAGCAGTTCTTC. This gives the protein CASSVARGSGRAWNEQFF.

The chain's CDR3 is CAISESEGLSGSGQETQYF. The CDR3 region has the DNA TGTGCCATCAGTGAGTCGGAAGGCTTAAGCGGGAGTGGGCAAGAGACCCAGTACTTC. V is TRBV10-3 and J is TRBJ2-5; the match to TRBD2 covers 8 bases. Germline-derived CDR1 and CDR2 are ENHRY and SYGVKD. The CDR3 extends over 19 amino acids. The V and J ends lost 0 bases and 2 bases, in that order; junction bases with no gene match: 14.

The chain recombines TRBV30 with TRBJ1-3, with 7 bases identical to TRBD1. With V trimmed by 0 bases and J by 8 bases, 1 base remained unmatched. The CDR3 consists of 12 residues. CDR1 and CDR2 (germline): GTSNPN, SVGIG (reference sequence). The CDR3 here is CAWSVQGDTIYF. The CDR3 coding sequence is TGTGCCTGGAGTGTTCAGGGGGACACCATATATTTT.

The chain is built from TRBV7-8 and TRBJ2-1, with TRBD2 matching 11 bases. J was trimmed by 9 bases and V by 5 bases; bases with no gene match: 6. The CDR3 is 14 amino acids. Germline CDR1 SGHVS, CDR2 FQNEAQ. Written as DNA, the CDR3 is TGTGCCAGCAGCCATCTAGCGGGAGGCGGTGAGCAGTTCTTC. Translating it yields CASSHLAGGGEQFF.

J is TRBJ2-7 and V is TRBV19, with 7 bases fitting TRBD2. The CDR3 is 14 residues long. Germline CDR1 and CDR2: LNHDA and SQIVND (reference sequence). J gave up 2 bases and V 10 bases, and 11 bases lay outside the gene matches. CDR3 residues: CATSWASGTYEQYF. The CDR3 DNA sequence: TGTGCCACTTCGTGGGCTAGCGGAACCTACGAGCAGTACTTC. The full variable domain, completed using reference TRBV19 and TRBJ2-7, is DGGITQSPKYLFRKEGQNVTLSCEQNLNHDAMYWYRQDPGQGLRLIYYSQIVNDFQKGDIAEGYSVSREKKESFPLTVTSAQKNPTAFYLCATSWASGTYEQYFGPGTRLTVT.

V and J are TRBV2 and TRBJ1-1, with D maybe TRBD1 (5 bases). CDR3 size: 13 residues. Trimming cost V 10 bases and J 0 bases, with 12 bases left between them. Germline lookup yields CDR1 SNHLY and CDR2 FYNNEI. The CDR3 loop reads CANRDSMNTEAFF. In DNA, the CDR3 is TGTGCCAACAGAGACAGTATGAACACTGAAGCTTTCTTT.

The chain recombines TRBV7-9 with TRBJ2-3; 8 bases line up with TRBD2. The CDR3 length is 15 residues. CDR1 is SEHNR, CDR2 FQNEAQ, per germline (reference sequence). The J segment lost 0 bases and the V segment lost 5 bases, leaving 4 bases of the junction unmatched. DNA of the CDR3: TGTGCCAGCAGCCGGGGGGGTGGGAGCACAGATACGCAGTATTTT. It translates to CASSRGGGSTDTQYF.

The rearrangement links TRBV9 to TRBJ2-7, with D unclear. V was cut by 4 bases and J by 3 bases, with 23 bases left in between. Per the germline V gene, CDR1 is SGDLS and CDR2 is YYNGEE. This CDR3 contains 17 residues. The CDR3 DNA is TGTGCCAGCAGCCTCGAACCCCAGGCCTCGTTTAGCTACGAGCAGTACTTC. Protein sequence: CASSLEPQASFSYEQYF.

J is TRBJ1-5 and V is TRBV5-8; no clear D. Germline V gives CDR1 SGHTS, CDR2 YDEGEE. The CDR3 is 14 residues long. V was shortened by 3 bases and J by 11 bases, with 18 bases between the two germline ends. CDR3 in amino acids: CASSSSALLRAQHF. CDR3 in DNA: TGTGCCAGCAGCTCAAGCGCTCTACTGAGGGCCCAGCATTTT.